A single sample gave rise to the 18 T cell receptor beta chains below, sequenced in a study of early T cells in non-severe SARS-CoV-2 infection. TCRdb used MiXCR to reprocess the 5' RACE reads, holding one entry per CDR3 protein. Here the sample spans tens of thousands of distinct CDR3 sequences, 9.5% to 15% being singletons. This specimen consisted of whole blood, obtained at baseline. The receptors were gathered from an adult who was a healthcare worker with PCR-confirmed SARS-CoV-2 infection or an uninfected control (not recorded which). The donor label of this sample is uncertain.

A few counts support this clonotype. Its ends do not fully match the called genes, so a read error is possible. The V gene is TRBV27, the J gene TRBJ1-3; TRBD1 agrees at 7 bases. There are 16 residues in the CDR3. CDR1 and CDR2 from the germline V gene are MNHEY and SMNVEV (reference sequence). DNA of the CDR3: TGTGCCAGCAGTACCGGTGGACAGGCCTCTGAAAACACCATATATTTT. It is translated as CASSTGGQASENTIYF.

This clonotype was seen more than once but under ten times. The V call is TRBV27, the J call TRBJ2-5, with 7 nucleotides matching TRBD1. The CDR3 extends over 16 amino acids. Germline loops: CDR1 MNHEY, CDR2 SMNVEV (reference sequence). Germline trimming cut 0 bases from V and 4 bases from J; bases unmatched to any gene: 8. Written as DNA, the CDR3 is TGTGCCAGCAGTTTATCCCCTTCGACAGGGTCAGAGACCCAGTACTTC. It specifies CASSLSPSTGSETQYF.

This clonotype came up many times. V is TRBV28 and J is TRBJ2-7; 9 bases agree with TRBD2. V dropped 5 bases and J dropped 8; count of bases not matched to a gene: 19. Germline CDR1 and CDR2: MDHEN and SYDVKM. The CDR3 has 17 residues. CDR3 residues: CASSPGGASGDNTKQYV. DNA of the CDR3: TGTGCCAGCAGTCCCGGGGGGGCTAGCGGGGACAATACGAAGCAGTACGTC.

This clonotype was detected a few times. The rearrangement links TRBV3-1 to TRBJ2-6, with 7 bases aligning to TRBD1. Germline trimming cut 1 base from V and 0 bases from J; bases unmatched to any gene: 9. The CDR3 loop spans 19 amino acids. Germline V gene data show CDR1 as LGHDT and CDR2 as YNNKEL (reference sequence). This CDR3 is CASSQALGGEYSGANVLTF. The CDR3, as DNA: TGTGCCAGCAGCCAAGCATTAGGGGGCGAATACTCTGGGGCCAACGTCCTGACTTTC.

The CDR3 sequence is CASGSTQETQYF. The CDR3 DNA sequence: TGTGCTAGTGGTTCCACGCAAGAGACCCAGTACTTC. The chain carries TRBV12-5 and TRBJ2-5; D is ambiguous. The CDR3 spans 12 residues. Trimming cost V 4 bases and J 2 bases, with 5 bases left between them. Germline values: CDR1 LGHNT, CDR2 FRNRAP.

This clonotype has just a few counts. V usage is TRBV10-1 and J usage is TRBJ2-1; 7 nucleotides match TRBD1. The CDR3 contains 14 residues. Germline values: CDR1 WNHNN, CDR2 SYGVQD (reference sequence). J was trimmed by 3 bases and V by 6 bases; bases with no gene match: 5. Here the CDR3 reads CASSPGTDYNEQFF. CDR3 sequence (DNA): TGCGCCAGCAGCCCAGGGACAGACTACAATGAGCAGTTCTTC.

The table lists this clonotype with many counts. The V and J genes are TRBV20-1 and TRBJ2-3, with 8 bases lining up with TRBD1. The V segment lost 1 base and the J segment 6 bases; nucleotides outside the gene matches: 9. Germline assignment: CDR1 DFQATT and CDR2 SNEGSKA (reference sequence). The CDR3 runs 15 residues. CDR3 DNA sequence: TGCAGTGCTAGAGGGGGTGAGACAGGGGTCGATACGCAGTATTTT. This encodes CSARGGETGVDTQYF.

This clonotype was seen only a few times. The CDR3 is CASSSRGYEQYV. CDR3 coding DNA: TGTGCCAGCAGTTCGAGGGGCTACGAGCAGTACGTC. The rearrangement joins TRBV28 to TRBJ2-7; D could derive from TRBD1 or TRBD2 (5 bases each). In germline, CDR1 is MDHEN, CDR2 SYDVKM. This CDR3 contains 12 residues. Trimming cost V 4 bases and J 3 bases, with 7 bases left between them.

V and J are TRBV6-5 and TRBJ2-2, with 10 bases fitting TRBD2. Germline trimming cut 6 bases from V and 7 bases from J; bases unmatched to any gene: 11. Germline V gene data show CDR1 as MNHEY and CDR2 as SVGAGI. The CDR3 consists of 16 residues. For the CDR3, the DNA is TGTGCCAGCAGATATGACCAAACTAGCGGGGTCGGGGAGCTGTTTTTT. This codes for CASRYDQTSGVGELFF.

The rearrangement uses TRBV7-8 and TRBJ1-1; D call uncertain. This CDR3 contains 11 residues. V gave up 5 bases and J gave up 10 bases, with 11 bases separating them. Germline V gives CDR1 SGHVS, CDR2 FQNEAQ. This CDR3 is CASSPDEGAFF. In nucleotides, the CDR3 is TGTGCCAGCAGCCCAGATGAGGGAGCTTTCTTT.

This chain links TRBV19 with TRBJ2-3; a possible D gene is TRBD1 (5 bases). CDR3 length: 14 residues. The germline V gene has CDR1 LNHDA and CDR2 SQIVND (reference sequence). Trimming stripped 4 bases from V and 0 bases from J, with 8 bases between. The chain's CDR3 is CASSNTGSTDTQYF. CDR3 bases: TGTGCCAGTAGTAACACAGGCAGCACAGATACGCAGTATTTT.

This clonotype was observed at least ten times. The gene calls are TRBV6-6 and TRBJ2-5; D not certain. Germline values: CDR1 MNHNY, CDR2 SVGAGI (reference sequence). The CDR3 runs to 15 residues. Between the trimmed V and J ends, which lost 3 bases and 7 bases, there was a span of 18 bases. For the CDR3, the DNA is TGTGCCAGCAGTTATGCCGTCAGAACCAAGAGGACCCAGTACTTC. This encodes CASSYAVRTKRTQYF.

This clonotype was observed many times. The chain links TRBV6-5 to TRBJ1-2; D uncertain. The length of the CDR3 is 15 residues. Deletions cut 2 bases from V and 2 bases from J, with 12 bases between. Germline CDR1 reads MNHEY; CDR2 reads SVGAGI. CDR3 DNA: TGTGCCAGCAGTTACCGAGGCGGTCTGAACTATGGCTACACCTTC. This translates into CASSYRGGLNYGYTF.

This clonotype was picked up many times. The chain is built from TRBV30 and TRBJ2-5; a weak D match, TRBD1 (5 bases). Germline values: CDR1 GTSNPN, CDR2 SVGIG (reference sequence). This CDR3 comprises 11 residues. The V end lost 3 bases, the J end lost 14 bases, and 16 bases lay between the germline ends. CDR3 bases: TGTGCCTGGAGGAGAACAGGCCGTTCCTACTTC. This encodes CAWRRTGRSYF.

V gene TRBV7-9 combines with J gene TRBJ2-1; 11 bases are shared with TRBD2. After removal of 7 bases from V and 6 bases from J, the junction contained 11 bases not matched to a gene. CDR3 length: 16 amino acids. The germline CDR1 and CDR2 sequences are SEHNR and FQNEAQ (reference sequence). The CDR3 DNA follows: TGTGCCAGCACCGCTTCTAATAGCGGGGGGGCCAATGAGCAGTTCTTC. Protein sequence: CASTASNSGGANEQFF.

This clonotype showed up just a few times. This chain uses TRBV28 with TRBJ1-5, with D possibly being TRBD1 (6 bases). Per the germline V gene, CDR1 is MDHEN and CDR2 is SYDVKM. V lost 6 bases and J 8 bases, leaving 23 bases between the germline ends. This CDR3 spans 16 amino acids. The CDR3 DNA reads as TGTGCCAGCAGACCACTGTACAGGGCTAGAGGAGAGCCCCAGCATTTT. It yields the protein CASRPLYRARGEPQHF.

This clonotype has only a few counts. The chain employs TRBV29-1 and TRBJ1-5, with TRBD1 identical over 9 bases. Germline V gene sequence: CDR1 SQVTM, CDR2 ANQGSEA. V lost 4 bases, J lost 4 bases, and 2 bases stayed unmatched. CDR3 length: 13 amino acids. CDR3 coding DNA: TGCAGCGTTGGCGGGACAGGGAATCAGCCCCAGCATTTT. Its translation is CSVGGTGNQPQHF.

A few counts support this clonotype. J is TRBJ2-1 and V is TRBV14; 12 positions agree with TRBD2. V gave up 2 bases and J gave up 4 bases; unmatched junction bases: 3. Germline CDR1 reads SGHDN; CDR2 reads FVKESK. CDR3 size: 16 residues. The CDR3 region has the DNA TGTGCCAGCAGCCAAACCGGGACTAGCGGGTACAATGAGCAGTTCTTC. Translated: CASSQTGTSGYNEQFF.